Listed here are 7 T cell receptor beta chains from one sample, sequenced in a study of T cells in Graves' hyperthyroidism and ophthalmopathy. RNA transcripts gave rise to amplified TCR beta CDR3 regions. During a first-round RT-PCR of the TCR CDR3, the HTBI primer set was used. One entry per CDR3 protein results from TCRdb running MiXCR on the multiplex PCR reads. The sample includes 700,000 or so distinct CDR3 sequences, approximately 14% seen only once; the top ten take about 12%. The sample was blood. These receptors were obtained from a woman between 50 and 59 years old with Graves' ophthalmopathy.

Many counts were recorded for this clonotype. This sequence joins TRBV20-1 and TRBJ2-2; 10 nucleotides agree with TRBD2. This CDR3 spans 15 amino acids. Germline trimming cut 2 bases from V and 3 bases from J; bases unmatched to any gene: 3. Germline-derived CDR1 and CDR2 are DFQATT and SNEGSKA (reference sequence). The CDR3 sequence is CSARLAGVDTGELFF. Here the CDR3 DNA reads TGCAGTGCTAGACTAGCGGGAGTGGACACCGGGGAGCTGTTTTTT.

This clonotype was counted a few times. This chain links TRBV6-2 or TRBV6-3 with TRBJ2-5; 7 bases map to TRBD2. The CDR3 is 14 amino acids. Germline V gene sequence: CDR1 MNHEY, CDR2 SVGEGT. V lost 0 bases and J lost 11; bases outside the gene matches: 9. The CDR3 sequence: CASSYSSSGTLQYF. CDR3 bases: TGTGCCAGCAGTTACTCTTCTAGCGGAACTTTGCAGTACTTC.

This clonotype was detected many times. CDR3 nucleotide sequence: TGTGCCAGCAGTTCATGGGACACCCCCTACGAGCAGTACTTC. It is translated as CASSSWDTPYEQYF. The chain couples TRBV28 to TRBJ2-7; a possible D gene is TRBD1 (6 bases). V was pared by 4 bases and J by 2 bases, with 12 bases between. Germline V lookup: CDR1 MDHEN, CDR2 SYDVKM. The CDR3 covers 14 residues.

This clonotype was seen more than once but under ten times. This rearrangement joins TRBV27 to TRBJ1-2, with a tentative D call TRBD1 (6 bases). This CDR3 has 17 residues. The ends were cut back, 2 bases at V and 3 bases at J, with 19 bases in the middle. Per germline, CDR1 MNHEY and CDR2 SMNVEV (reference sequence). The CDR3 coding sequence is TGTGCCAGCAGTTTACAGGGTCCGGGGGGCATGGACTATGGCTACACCTTC. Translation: CASSLQGPGGMDYGYTF.

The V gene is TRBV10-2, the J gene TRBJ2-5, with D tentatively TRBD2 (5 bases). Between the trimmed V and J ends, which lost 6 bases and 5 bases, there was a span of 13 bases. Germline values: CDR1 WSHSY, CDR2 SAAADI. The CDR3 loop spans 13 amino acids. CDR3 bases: TGCGCCAGCAGCCGGGATAAGGGTGAGACCCAGTACTTC. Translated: CASSRDKGETQYF.

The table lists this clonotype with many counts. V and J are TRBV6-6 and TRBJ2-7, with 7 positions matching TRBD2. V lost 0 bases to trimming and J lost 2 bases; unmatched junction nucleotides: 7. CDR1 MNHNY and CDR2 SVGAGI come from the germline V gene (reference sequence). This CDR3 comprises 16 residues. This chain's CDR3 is CASSYSFREVPYEQYF. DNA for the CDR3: TGTGCCAGCAGTTACTCGTTTCGGGAGGTCCCCTACGAGCAGTACTTC.

CDR3 DNA: TGCAGCGAGGGGGGGCCAGGGGGAGGCTACACCTTC. As protein: CSEGGPGGGYTF. This chain uses TRBV29-1 with TRBJ1-2, with 7 bases that match TRBD1. Germline V gene lookup returns CDR1 SQVTM and CDR2 ANQGSEA. Losses at the gene ends were 7 bases for V and 8 bases for J; bases not matched to a gene: 10. The CDR3 runs 12 residues.